What follows describes a single T cell receptor (beta chain). This clonotype was seen only a few times. This clone's antigen is unknown. Base qualities are not at hand, and no much larger clone is one base apart. The data were taken from a study of T cell repertoires in cytomegalovirus infection (dated by TCRdb to about 2019). For the wider study: Recently identified HLA-C-restricted CMV epitopes, whose presentation resists viral immunomodulation, were targeted by peptide stimulations together with well-studied HLA-B-restricted epitopes. The HLA type of each donor mattered for the analysis, because public TCR beta signatures pointed to carriage of CMV infection along with the matching HLA type. Broader findings and caveats from the paper: In the ex vivo response, HLA-C-restricted CMV-specific TCR beta clonotypes were dominant, and in two of eight donors the single most frequent clonotype came from this HLA-C-restricted group. Carriers of CMV infection plus the relevant HLA type were discriminated by the cumulative frequency of public TCR beta family members in the study cohort and in an independent roughly 340-donor cohort.

TCRdb lists the instrument as Illumina HiSeq 1500. Starting from the raw public reads, TCRdb applied fastp trimming at Q25, assembled clones with MiXCR and retained in-frame beta chains. Every entry covers one CDR3 protein and lists the most common genes and DNA from its rows. This sample lists 110,000 to 150,000 distinct CDR3 sequences; roughly 32% were detected once. The biggest ten clones account for roughly 51% of the sample. The intended sense of this specimen's treatment or condition label: in vitro stimulation with specific CMV peptide epitopes to enrich CMV-specific T cells. For CDR1 and CDR2, the germline V gene (reference sequence) lists LNHDA and SQIVND. Its CDR3 holds 12 amino acids, cysteine through phenylalanine. Of all the DNA, just the CDR3 is kept, 36 bases in frame from base 1. V loses 7 bases, J loses 8 bases, and the germline ends lie 14 bases apart.

The starting material was CD8+ T cells from cultured PBMCs, obtained from culture after CMV antigen stimulation. In this chain, TRBV19 is recombined with TRBJ1-2; the D gene identity is not certain. The sequence was collected from a human donor in good health (CMV status not recorded). Some clones in this sample may be carry-over from other donors' samples. The CDR3 has the sequence CASKSMDAGYTF. The DNA sequence is as follows: TGTGCCAGTAAATCTATGGACGCGGGCTACACCTTC.